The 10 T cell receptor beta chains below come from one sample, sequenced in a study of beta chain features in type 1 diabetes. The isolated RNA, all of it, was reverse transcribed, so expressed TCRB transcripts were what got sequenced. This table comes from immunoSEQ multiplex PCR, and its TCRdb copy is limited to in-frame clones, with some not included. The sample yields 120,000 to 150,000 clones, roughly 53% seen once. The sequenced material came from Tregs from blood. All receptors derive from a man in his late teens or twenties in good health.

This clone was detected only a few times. This CDR3 reads CASSFTGDEKLFF. The CDR3 DNA reads as TGCGCCAGCAGCTTTACAGGGGACGAAAAACTGTTTTTT. This chain uses TRBV5-1 with TRBJ1-4; 7 positions match TRBD1. The CDR3 is 13 residues long. CDR1 and CDR2 (germline): SGHRS, YFSETQ. V trimming: 2 bases; J trimming: 8 bases; junction bases outside the gene matches: 3.

CDR3 amino acids: CASSNYYEQYF. Here the CDR3 DNA reads TGTGCCAGCAGCAACTACTACGAGCAGTACTTC. The chain uses TRBV5-6 and TRBJ2-7; D unclear. Trimming left V 4 bases short and J 3 bases short, with 5 bases between. CDR1 SGHDT and CDR2 YYEEEE come from the germline V gene. This CDR3 is built from 11 residues. Full variable domain (outside the CDR3, taken from reference TRBV5-6 and TRBJ2-7): DAGVTQSPTHLIKTRGQQVTLRCSPKSGHDTVSWYQQALGQGPQFIFQYYEEEERQRGNFPDRFSGHQFPNYSSELNVNALLLGDSALYLCASSNYYEQYFGPGTRLTVT.

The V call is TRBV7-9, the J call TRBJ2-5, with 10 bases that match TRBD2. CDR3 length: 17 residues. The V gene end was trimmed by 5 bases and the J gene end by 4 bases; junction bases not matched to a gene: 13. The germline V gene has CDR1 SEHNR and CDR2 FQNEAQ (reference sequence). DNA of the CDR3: TGTGCCAGCAGCGACGGGACTAGCGCCTCGTTTCCAGAGACCCAGTACTTC. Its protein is CASSDGTSASFPETQYF.

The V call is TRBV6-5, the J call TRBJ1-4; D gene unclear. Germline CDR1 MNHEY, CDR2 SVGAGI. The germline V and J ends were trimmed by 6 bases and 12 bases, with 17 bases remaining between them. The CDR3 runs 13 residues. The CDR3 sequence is CASRALARGELFF. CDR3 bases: TGTGCCAGCAGGGCTCTGGCCCGGGGAGAACTGTTTTTT.

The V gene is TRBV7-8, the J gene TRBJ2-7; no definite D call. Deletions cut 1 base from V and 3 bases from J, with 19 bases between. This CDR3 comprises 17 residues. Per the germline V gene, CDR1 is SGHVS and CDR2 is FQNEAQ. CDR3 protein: CASSLGPGLRVVYEQYF. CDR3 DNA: TGTGCCAGCAGCTTAGGTCCTGGCCTCCGGGTAGTCTACGAGCAGTACTTC.

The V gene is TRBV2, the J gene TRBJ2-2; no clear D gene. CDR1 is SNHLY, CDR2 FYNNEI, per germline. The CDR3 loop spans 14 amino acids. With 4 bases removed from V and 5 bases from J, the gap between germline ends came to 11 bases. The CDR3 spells CASSGAGQTGELFF. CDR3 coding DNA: TGTGCCAGCAGTGGGGCAGGTCAAACCGGGGAGCTGTTTTTT. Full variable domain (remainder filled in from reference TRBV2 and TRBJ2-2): EPEVTQTPSHQVTQMGQEVILRCVPISNHLYFYWYRQILGQKVEFLVSFYNNEISEKSEIFDDQFSVERPDGSNFTLKIRSTKLEDSAMYFCASSGAGQTGELFFGEGSRLTVL.

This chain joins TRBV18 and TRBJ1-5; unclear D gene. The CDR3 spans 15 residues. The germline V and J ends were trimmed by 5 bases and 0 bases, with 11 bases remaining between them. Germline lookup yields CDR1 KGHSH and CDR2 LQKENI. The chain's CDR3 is CASSGQRHSNQPQHF. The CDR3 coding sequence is TGTGCCAGCTCAGGGCAGAGACATAGCAATCAGCCCCAGCATTTT.

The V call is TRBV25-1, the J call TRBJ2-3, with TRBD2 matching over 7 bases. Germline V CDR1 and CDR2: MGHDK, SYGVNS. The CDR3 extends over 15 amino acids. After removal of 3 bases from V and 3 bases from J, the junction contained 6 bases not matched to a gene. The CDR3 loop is CASSDWEGLTDTQYF. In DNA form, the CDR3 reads TGTGCCAGCAGTGATTGGGAGGGCCTAACAGATACGCAGTATTTT.

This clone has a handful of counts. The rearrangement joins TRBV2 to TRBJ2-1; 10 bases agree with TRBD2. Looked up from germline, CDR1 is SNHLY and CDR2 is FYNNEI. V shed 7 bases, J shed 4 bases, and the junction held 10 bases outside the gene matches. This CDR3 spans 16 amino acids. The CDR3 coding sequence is TGTGCCAGCAAAGCCCTAGCGGGAGTGGGTTACAATGAGCAGTTCTTC. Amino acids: CASKALAGVGYNEQFF.

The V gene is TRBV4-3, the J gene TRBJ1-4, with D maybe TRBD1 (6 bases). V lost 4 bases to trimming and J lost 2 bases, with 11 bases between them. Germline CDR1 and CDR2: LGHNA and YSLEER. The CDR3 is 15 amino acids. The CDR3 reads CASSPQGKTNEKLFF. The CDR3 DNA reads TGCGCCAGCAGCCCCCAGGGGAAGACTAATGAAAAACTGTTTTTT.